This T cell receptor (beta chain) was documented in a study of blood T cell repertoires in COVID-19 (dated by TCRdb to about 2020). Notes on the research overall: Collaborator samples came from the United States, Italy and Spain and covered acute and convalescent phases of COVID-19. The prospective study material was composed of cDNA or gDNA derived from T cells, B-cell-depleted T cells, or PBMCs. Deeply sampled blood TCRbeta repertoires from subjects exposed to, actively infected with, or recovered from COVID-19 were included in the dataset. The repertoires were released in a freely available public database intended as a resource for research on the immune response to SARS-CoV-2. Samples were obtained from the ongoing ImmuneRACE study (first 160 participants) and from 1,254 subjects provided by 6 global collaborators. Nearly every sample came with metadata listing a de-identified subject ID, COVID-19 status, age in years and sex. Where available, HLA class I and class II types were obtained from metadata supplied by the sample provider rather than from assay-based typing. The study at large found these results: How much clinical and demographic metadata was included differed by source and by participant, and the metadata was provided uncurated.

The immunoSEQ Assay, a bias-controlled multiplex PCR, was used to amplify TCRbeta CDR3 regions from genomic DNA. Under the source paper's analysis protocol: The number of nucleated cells in each sample was estimated from the amplification of reference gene primers within the assay. To quantify the absolute abundance of each unique TCRbeta CDR3 rearrangement, sequence reads were collapsed and filtered. For each sample, productive Simpson clonality was calculated as the square root of Simpson's diversity index over productive rearrangements. TCRdb provides this immuneACCESS table in a form limited to in-frame rearrangements. Some clones are lacking; in checked studies, under half of them reflect an unresolved V gene, and why the rest are absent is not known. V, J and clone size are those of that table, while D and trimming were read from the DNA. Recorded for this sample are some 110,000 clones; over 80% of them occurred a single time. Around 0.77% of the sample is taken by the ten largest.

Collaborating institutions collected whole blood in K2EDTA tubes following their own protocols. For TCRbeta analysis, collaborator samples were shipped as frozen whole blood, as isolated PBMCs, or as DNA extracted from either sample type. In this sample, this clone turned up a few times. Its specific antigen is unknown. No much larger clone is present one base from it, and per-base qualities are unavailable. CDR1 and CDR2 are drawn from the germline V gene: KGHDR, SFDVKD. V loses 6 bases of germline sequence and J loses 7 bases, and the interval between the two ends is 18 bases. Reading from cysteine to phenylalanine, the CDR3 counts 15 amino acids. Of all the DNA, just the CDR3 is kept, 45 bases in frame from base 1.

The rearrangement joined TRBV24-1 to TRBJ2-1, and TRBD1 may be the D gene, going by 6 matching bases. The specimen sequenced was peripheral blood. This sequence originates from a woman aged 70 to 79 with acute or convalescent COVID-19. The nucleotide sequence reads TGTGCCACCAGTCGGGCAGGGGATGGTGAGAATGAGCAGTTCTTC. Translated, it gives CATSRAGDGENEQFF.